This entry concerns a single TCR beta chain. What it binds is not known. CD45RO-CCR7+CD27+CD95- marked naive CD8+ T cells. This sample stems from a study of CXCR3-negative and CXCR3-positive naive CD8 T cells. The wider study: Per library, roughly 1.6 +/- 0.3 million reads; roughly 150 million TRB reads overall. Study findings and constraints: High diversity, comparable across both naive subsets, contrasted with much lower diversity in memory CD8+ cells. CXCR3-positive naive cells had more hydrophobic TRB CDR3s than CXCR3-negative naive cells.

Per the germline V gene, CDR1 is LGHNA and CDR2 is YNFKEQ. The length of the CDR3 is 14 residues. cDNA libraries for TRB were generated by 5' RACE incorporating UMI labels. Reanalyzing the 5' RACE reads, TCRdb keeps one entry per CDR3 protein, without DNA. The record lists over 100,000 distinct CDR3 sequences, of which the ten most abundant hold nearly 0.5%. The TCR was taken from a human donor in good health. Some clones in this sample may be carry-over from other donors' samples. The sample taken for sequencing was naive CXCR3- CD8+ T cells from blood. Noted subset: CD45RO-CCR7+CD27+CD95- naive CD8+ T cells lacking CXCR3 (TNR3-). The chain is built from TRBV4-2 and TRBJ2-1; TCRdb picks TRBD1, but there is no DNA to check that call. The CDR3 here is CASSQGAGGHEQFF.